A single sample is the source of the 4 T cell receptor beta chains below, sequenced in a study of technical replicates of blood from several donors. The repertoire was sequenced with immunoSEQ multiplex PCR; TCRdb's copy has only in-frame clones and lacks some. The sample lists about 70,000 clones, under 99% seen once, with around 0.22% in the top ten. Specimen: T cells isolated from PBMCs. Receptors were obtained from a human donor in good health.

The genes are TRBV10-3 and TRBJ1-1, with D maybe TRBD1 (5 bases). CDR3 length: 14 residues. The ends were cut back, 10 bases at V and 0 bases at J, with 15 bases in the middle. Germline loops: CDR1 ENHRY, CDR2 SYGVKD. DNA of the CDR3: TGTGCCACCGCGACAGTTAGCATGAACACTGAAGCTTTCTTT. This encodes CATATVSMNTEAFF.

V is TRBV19 and J is TRBJ2-3; no clear D. The CDR3 runs to 15 residues. V lost 7 bases and J lost 0, with 14 bases in between. Germline lookup yields CDR1 LNHDA and CDR2 SQIVND (reference sequence). CDR3 in DNA: TGTGCCAGTACTCCCTTTAGTTTGAGCACAGATACGCAGTATTTT. Translation gives CASTPFSLSTDTQYF.

The J gene is TRBJ1-2, the V gene TRBV27; 9 bases are a match to TRBD1. The V gene end was trimmed by 5 bases and the J gene end by 8 bases; junction bases not matched to a gene: 6. CDR1 and CDR2 from the germline V gene are MNHEY and SMNVEV (reference sequence). The CDR3 is 13 residues long. DNA for the CDR3: TGTGCCAGCAGTCTACAGGGGGCCGACGGCTACACCTTC. This encodes CASSLQGADGYTF.

V gene TRBV2 combines with J gene TRBJ2-7, with D possibly matching TRBD1 (6 bases). The CDR3 sequence is 12 residues long. Germline CDR1 is SNHLY and CDR2 is FYNNEI. The ends were cut back, 7 bases at V and 5 bases at J, with 12 bases in the middle. The DNA for the CDR3 is TGTGCCAGCAACAGGGTGACTGACGAGCAGTACTTC. It yields the protein CASNRVTDEQYF.